This T cell receptor beta chain derives from a study of blood T cell repertoires in COVID-19. Study background: Specimens from acute and convalescent COVID-19 originated in the United States, Italy and Spain.

The CDR3 contains 14 residues. The germline gives CDR1 MNHEY, CDR2 SVGAGI. Trimming removed 2 bases at V and 7 bases at J, with 9 bases between. The method was immunoSEQ multiplex PCR; TCRdb's version includes in-frame clones alone and lacks a portion of them. The repertoire includes under 200,000 clones, 80% of them detected once, and roughly 3.4% sits in the top ten. Across about two dozen US areas, participants ranged in age from about 18 to 89 years. Donors in Cohort 3 counted as recovered after two negative PCRs, clearance, or symptom resolution. The sequence was collected from an older woman who had recovered from COVID-19. This chain uses TRBV6-5 with TRBJ1-6; no firm D call. Sequenced input: PBMCs or T cells enriched from blood (not recorded which). CDR3 sequence reads: CASSYASLNSPLHF. DNA for the CDR3: TGTGCCAGCAGTTACGCGTCCCTCAATTCACCCCTCCACTTT.